This T cell receptor beta chain was sequenced during a study of T cell changes during pregnancy in multiple sclerosis. Sequencing was performed with immunoSEQ multiplex PCR; in TCRdb, only in-frame clones are kept and a portion is missing. The table records roughly 60,000 clones, around 90% of them present only once. The germline gives CDR1 MNHNY, CDR2 SVGAGI (reference sequence). This CDR3 is built from 13 residues. Trimming cost V 6 bases and J 5 bases, with 14 bases left between them. The source of this sequence is a female donor with multiple sclerosis, enrolled in a pregnancy study. This chain uses TRBV6-6 with TRBJ2-7, with D possibly TRBD1 on 6 matching bases. The material was CD4+ T cells from peripheral blood mononuclear cells, obtained in the first trimester of pregnancy. In DNA form, the CDR3 reads TGTGCCAGCAGCGATCAGGGGATCGACGAGCAGTACTTC. Its translation: CASSDQGIDEQYF.